These 8 T cell receptor beta chains share one sample of origin, sequenced in a study of beta chain features in type 1 diabetes. TCRB transcripts that were expressed got sequenced, as all of the isolated RNA had been reverse transcribed. The method was immunoSEQ multiplex PCR; TCRdb's version includes in-frame clones alone and lacks a portion of them. Of a few hundred thousand clones listed, around 15% are singletons. Sequenced sample: central memory CD4+ T cells from blood. The receptors were sampled from a man under 40 in good health.

In this sample, this clone turned up a few times. The V and J genes are TRBV29-1 and TRBJ2-2; the D is unclear. V was clipped by 7 bases and J by 4 bases, with 10 bases between them. Per the germline V gene, CDR1 is SQVTM and CDR2 is ANQGSEA. CDR3 length: 12 residues. CDR3 protein: CSASKGTGELFF. In nucleotides, the CDR3 is TGCAGCGCCAGTAAGGGCACCGGGGAGCTGTTTTTT.

This clone was counted only a few times. V and J are TRBV6-5 and TRBJ1-4; 7 bases line up with TRBD1. Unmatched junction bases numbered 9, after V lost 10 bases and J lost 4 bases. Per the germline V gene, CDR1 is MNHEY and CDR2 is SVGAGI. The CDR3 sequence is 14 residues long. The DNA of the CDR3 is TGTGCCACTAAAACGGGACAGAGTAATGAAAAACTGTTTTTT. Residues: CATKTGQSNEKLFF.

The chain is built from TRBV7-2 and TRBJ2-1; maybe TRBD2 (6 bases). The CDR3 sequence is 15 residues long. Germline loops: CDR1 SGHTA, CDR2 FQGNSA. V was shortened by 5 bases and J by 8 bases, with 19 bases between the two germline ends. This chain's CDR3 is CASSTARPASDEQFF. CDR3 in DNA: TGTGCCAGCAGCACTGCCAGGCCCGCTAGCGATGAGCAGTTCTTC.

In its sample, this clone was seen many times. The chain links TRBV18 to TRBJ2-7; D ambiguous. This CDR3 contains 13 residues. V shed 2 bases and J shed 6 bases, with 11 bases lying between them. Germline loops: CDR1 KGHSH, CDR2 LQKENI. For the CDR3, the DNA is TGTGCCAGCTCACCAAATTTTGGTGGCGAGCAGTACGTC. Protein sequence: CASSPNFGGEQYV.

V usage is TRBV27 and J usage is TRBJ2-1, with 10 bases aligning to TRBD2. Unmatched junction bases numbered 5, after V lost 4 bases and J lost 2 bases. CDR3 size: 16 residues. Germline V lookup: CDR1 MNHEY, CDR2 SMNVEV (reference sequence). The CDR3 nucleotides are TGTGCCAGCAGTTCATTAGCGGGAGGCCCCTACAATGAGCAGTTCTTC. Encoded protein: CASSSLAGGPYNEQFF.

This clone turned up a few times. The chain links TRBV5-6 to TRBJ2-7, with D uncertain. CDR1 and CDR2 from the germline V gene are SGHDT and YYEEEE. The length of the CDR3 is 16 residues. V shed 0 bases and J shed 0 bases, with 13 bases lying between them. CDR3 sequence (DNA): TGTGCCAGCAGCTTGGGATTAGGAGACACCTCCTACGAGCAGTACTTC. This gives the protein CASSLGLGDTSYEQYF.

This clone was seen a handful of times. This chain uses TRBV7-9 with TRBJ2-2; a weak D match, TRBD1 (8 bases). Germline-derived CDR1 and CDR2 are SEHNR and FQNEAQ (reference sequence). Trimming removed 4 bases at V and 4 bases at J, with 25 bases between. CDR3 length: 19 residues. The CDR3 is CASSSPSGGASSGTGELFF. The DNA for the CDR3 is TGTGCCAGCAGCTCCCCGTCAGGGGGCGCGTCTAGCGGCACCGGGGAGCTGTTTTTT.

This clone was seen more than once but under ten times. The V call is TRBV6-5, the J call TRBJ1-1; D uncertain. CDR3 length: 13 residues. From germline, CDR1 is MNHEY and CDR2 SVGAGI. V shed 5 bases and J shed 2 bases, with 9 bases lying between them. The CDR3 DNA sequence: TGTGCCAGCAGTCCCATATCTAACACTGAAGCTTTCTTT. Translation gives CASSPISNTEAFF.